This T cell receptor beta chain emerged from a study of blood T cell repertoires in COVID-19. Here immunoSEQ multiplex PCR was the method, and the copy in TCRdb shows in-frame clones only, minus some. The sample carries 250,000 or so clones, about 80% recorded once. The source material was PBMCs or T cells enriched from blood (not recorded which). The clonotype was recovered from a woman between 35 and 50 years old who had been exposed to COVID-19.

The CDR3 loop is CASSVGRYGMNTEAFF. The CDR3 nucleotides are TGTGCCAGCAGCGTAGGCCGTTACGGGATGAACACTGAAGCTTTCTTT. This chain uses TRBV9 with TRBJ1-1, with no clear D. The CDR3 is made up of 16 amino acids. CDR1 is SGDLS and CDR2 is YYNGEE in the germline V gene. Trimming pared 0 bases from V and 0 bases from J, leaving 12 bases between.